This T cell receptor beta chain stems from a study of T cells after yellow fever vaccination. The germline V gene has CDR1 SGHTA and CDR2 FQGNSA. Trimming removed 0 bases from V and 1 base from J, with 11 bases in between. The CDR3 loop spans 16 amino acids. General study findings and limits: Boosting was followed by the reappearance of most primary-vaccination clones (approximately 95% CD4, more than 70% CD8).

This clonotype was observed a handful of times. As yet, its antigen is unknown. TCRdb re-called the 5' RACE reads through MiXCR, storing one row per CDR3 protein. The data contain under 600,000 distinct CDR3 sequences, about a fifth of them singletons. The source was PBMCs, collected more than 20 days after the first yellow fever vaccination. The V call is TRBV7-2, the J call TRBJ2-3; D is possibly TRBD2 (7 bases). The TCR sequence derives from a man younger than 35 who received the YFV17D yellow fever vaccine. The CDR3 DNA sequence: TGTGCCAGCAGCTTAGCAGGGGGGGCGGGCACAGATACGCAGTATTTT. Amino acids: CASSLAGGAGTDTQYF. Full variable domain (missing parts from reference TRBV7-2 and TRBJ2-3): GAGVSQSPSNKVTEKGKDVELRCDPISGHTALYWYRQSLGQGLEFLIYFQGNSAPDKSGLPSDRFSAERTGGSVSTLTIQRTQQEDSAVYLCASSLAGGAGTDTQYFGPGTRLTVL.